These 13 T cell receptor beta chains originate from one sample sequenced in a study of patients and donors after allogeneic stem cell transplantation. TCRdb reprocessed the RT-PCR reads with MiXCR, giving one entry per CDR3 protein. The data contain roughly 960,000 distinct CDR3 sequences, under 20% of them singletons. The specimen sequenced was blood, either unsorted or a sorted T cell fraction (not recorded which). These TCRs come from a human donor who was either an allogeneic HSCT recipient or a stem cell or donor lymphocyte infusion donor (not recorded which). It is not recorded whose cells these are; they may come from a transplant donor.

The rearrangement links TRBV4-1 to TRBJ2-7, with 11 bases lining up with TRBD1. The V and J ends lost 1 base and 6 bases, in that order; junction bases with no gene match: 5. This CDR3 comprises 15 residues. CDR1 and CDR2 from the germline V gene are MGHRA and YSYEKL. The DNA of the CDR3 is TGCGCCAGCAGCCAAGTGGGGACAGGGGGTCCCGAGCAGTACTTC. Translation gives CASSQVGTGGPEQYF.

The chain links TRBV7-2 to TRBJ2-1; D is possibly TRBD1 (8 bases). Germline V gene sequence: CDR1 SGHTA, CDR2 FQGNSA. Trimming pared 4 bases from V and 15 bases from J, leaving 25 bases between. The CDR3 length is 15 residues. DNA of the CDR3: TGTGCCAGCAGCTCCCCCCTGGCTACCACAGGGGGGGCGTTCTTC. It codes for CASSSPLATTGGAFF.

The J gene is TRBJ2-7, the V gene TRBV12-3 or TRBV12-4; D might be TRBD1 or TRBD2, each matching 5 bases. Trimming shortened V by 5 bases and J by 3 bases, and 11 bases separated the two germline ends. The CDR3 runs 13 residues. For the CDR3, the DNA is TGTGCCAGCAGTAGGGACGGCTTCTACGAGCAGTACTTC. Its protein product is CASSRDGFYEQYF.

This clonotype appeared a few times. The chain uses TRBV6-2 or TRBV6-3 and TRBJ2-5; no firm D call. The germline gives CDR1 MNHEY, CDR2 SVGEGT. V lost 6 bases to trimming and J lost 3 bases, with 14 bases between them. The CDR3 has 14 residues. Here the CDR3 DNA reads TGTGCCAGCAGCCCCCCGTCTAGTAAAGAGACCCAGTACTTC. This codes for CASSPPSSKETQYF.

The J gene is TRBJ2-1, the V gene TRBV27, with D maybe TRBD2 (6 bases). V shed 6 bases and J shed 0 bases, with 18 bases lying between them. The CDR3 is 17 amino acids. In germline, CDR1 is MNHEY, CDR2 SMNVEV (reference sequence). As DNA, the CDR3 is TGTGCCAGCAGAAATCAGGGTTTAGCGGACTCCTACAATGAGCAGTTCTTC. It yields the protein CASRNQGLADSYNEQFF.

J is TRBJ2-1 and V is TRBV4-1; 8 bases are shared with TRBD2. The V and J ends lost 1 base and 7 bases, in that order; junction bases with no gene match: 15. The length of the CDR3 is 18 residues. Germline lookup yields CDR1 MGHRA and CDR2 YSYEKL. The CDR3: CASSQVGISGNSGNEQFF. CDR3 nucleotide sequence: TGCGCCAGCAGCCAAGTGGGAATTAGCGGGAATTCGGGGAATGAGCAGTTCTTC.

V is TRBV5-1 and J is TRBJ2-1; TRBD2 matches 10 bases. V shed 4 bases and J 3 bases; nucleotides not matched to a gene: 4. The CDR3 extends over 15 amino acids. The germline V gene has CDR1 SGHRS and CDR2 YFSETQ. CDR3 DNA: TGCGCCAGCAGCATTAGCGGGGGGAACTACAATGAGCAGTTCTTC. Protein: CASSISGGNYNEQFF. The whole variable domain, remainder taken from reference TRBV5-1 and TRBJ2-1, is KAGVTQTPRYLIKTRGQQVTLSCSPISGHRSVSWYQQTPGQGLQFLFEYFSETQRNKGNFPGRFSGRQFSNSRSEMNVSTLELGDSALYLCASSISGGNYNEQFFGPGTRLTVL.

The V call is TRBV9, the J call TRBJ2-5, with D perhaps matching TRBD1 (6 bases). The V gene's germline CDR1 is SGDLS and CDR2 YYNGEE. V lost 0 bases and J lost 4, with 13 bases in between. The CDR3 is 15 amino acids. The CDR3 sequence: CASSVEGDLLETQYF. The CDR3 bases are TGTGCCAGCAGCGTAGAGGGGGATCTTTTAGAGACCCAGTACTTC.

The chain joins TRBV7-9 to TRBJ2-2; weak D call: TRBD2 (6 bases). Per the germline V gene, CDR1 is SEHNR and CDR2 is FQNEAQ (reference sequence). This CDR3 has 16 residues. Trimming shortened V by 5 bases and J by 3 bases, and 16 bases separated the two germline ends. The CDR3 DNA sequence: TGTGCCAGCAGCCCACCGGGACTGATTTACACCGGGGAGCTGTTTTTT. Translation gives CASSPPGLIYTGELFF.

This clonotype appeared a few times. This chain connects TRBV11-1 to TRBJ2-2, with a tentative D call TRBD2 (5 bases). This CDR3 comprises 18 residues. Between the trimmed V and J ends, which lost 5 bases and 6 bases, there was a span of 25 bases. The germline V gene encodes CDR1 SGHAT and CDR2 FQDESV (reference sequence). The DNA for the CDR3 is TGTGCCAGCAGCCCTCCGAGGGCTCTCCATAAAAGGGCCGGGGAGCTGTTTTTT. Protein product: CASSPPRALHKRAGELFF. Full variable domain (outside the CDR3, taken from reference TRBV11-1 and TRBJ2-2): EAEVAQSPRYKITEKSQAVAFWCDPISGHATLYWYRQILGQGPELLVQFQDESVVDDSQLPKDRFSAERLKGVDSTLKIQPAELGDSAMYLCASSPPRALHKRAGELFFGEGSRLTVL.

The rearrangement joins TRBV19 to TRBJ2-1; D is unresolved. This CDR3 spans 13 amino acids. Trimming removed 5 bases at V and 4 bases at J, with 9 bases between. The germline V gene encodes CDR1 LNHDA and CDR2 SQIVND (reference sequence). For the CDR3, the DNA is TGTGCCAGTAGTGATCGGGCTTACAATGAGCAGTTCTTC. Translated: CASSDRAYNEQFF.

The rearrangement links TRBV14 to TRBJ2-1; tentatively, D is TRBD2 (5 bases). This CDR3 has 18 amino acids. The V end lost 0 bases, the J end lost 4 bases, and 19 bases lay between the germline ends. Germline-derived CDR1 and CDR2 are SGHDN and FVKESK. CDR3 sequence (DNA): TGTGCCAGCAGCCAAGAAGAATCAACACGAGGCGGGTACAATGAGCAGTTCTTC. The encoded protein is CASSQEESTRGGYNEQFF.

The CDR3 sequence is CASVNRPQDTEAFF. The CDR3 DNA follows: TGTGCCAGCGTCAATCGCCCGCAGGACACTGAAGCTTTCTTT. The rearrangement links TRBV12-3 or TRBV12-4 to TRBJ1-1; D is ambiguous. The CDR3 totals 14 residues. V lost 8 bases, J lost 3 bases, and 16 bases lay in between.